These 28 T cell receptor beta chains came from one sample sequenced in a study of breast tumors, draining lymph nodes, adjacent tissues. TCRdb re-derived calls from the multiplex PCR reads in MiXCR, one entry per CDR3 protein. The table lists about 25,000 distinct CDR3 sequences, about 25% of them singletons. Material: breast tumor tissue. These receptors came from a female donor with breast cancer. Some clones in this sample may be carry-over from other donors' samples.

This clonotype has ten or more counts. The chain couples TRBV6-2 or TRBV6-3 to TRBJ2-3, with TRBD2 as a possible D gene (6 bases). Germline CDR1 and CDR2: MNHEY and SVGEGT. Deletions cut 4 bases from V and 5 bases from J, with 13 bases between. CDR3 length equals 14 residues. The CDR3 bases are TGTGCCAGCAGTTCGACACTAGCAGGAGATACGCAGTATTTT. This codes for CASSSTLAGDTQYF.

This clonotype was picked up many times. This chain links TRBV29-1 with TRBJ2-3; TRBD1 is a possible D gene (9 bases). The CDR3 is 15 amino acids. The germline V gene encodes CDR1 SQVTM and CDR2 ANQGSEA. Deletions cut 1 base from V and 3 bases from J, with 14 bases between. The CDR3 DNA sequence: TGCAGCGTTGAAGCGGGAGGGACAGGGACAGATACGCAGTATTTT. Translation gives CSVEAGGTGTDTQYF.

This clonotype was found many times. V is TRBV27 and J is TRBJ2-1; D unclear. Deletions cut 2 bases from V and 6 bases from J, with 14 bases between. The germline CDR1 and CDR2 sequences are MNHEY and SMNVEV (reference sequence). The CDR3 is 15 residues long. CDR3 protein: CASSLVGIWGNEQFF. In nucleotides, the CDR3 is TGTGCCAGCAGTTTAGTAGGGATATGGGGCAATGAGCAGTTCTTC.

The rearrangement links TRBV11-2 to TRBJ2-1; 7 positions agree with TRBD2. CDR1 is SGHAT, CDR2 FQNNGV, per germline. The CDR3 spans 17 residues. V gave up 4 bases and J gave up 5 bases; unmatched junction bases: 14. The CDR3 sequence: CASSSQMAGVVHNEQFF. CDR3 bases: TGTGCCAGCAGCTCCCAGATGGCGGGAGTGGTTCACAATGAGCAGTTCTTC.

By frequency in the sample, this clonotype is medium-sized. CDR3 nucleotides: TGCAGTGCTAGATGGCTTTCCTACAATGAGCAGTTCTTC. Protein product: CSARWLSYNEQFF. J is TRBJ2-1 and V is TRBV20-1; no definite D call. This CDR3 contains 13 residues. Germline-derived CDR1 and CDR2 are DFQATT and SNEGSKA (reference sequence). V lost 2 bases and J 1 base, leaving 6 bases between the germline ends.

Ten or more counts support this clonotype. This chain joins TRBV6-5 and TRBJ2-1; a possible D gene is TRBD2 (6 bases). The CDR3 runs to 15 residues. V gave up 4 bases and J gave up 7 bases, with 17 bases separating them. CDR1 is MNHEY, CDR2 SVGAGI, per germline. DNA for the CDR3: TGTGCCAGCAGTTCATCGGCGGGGCCTGTAAATGAGCAGTTCTTC. It yields the protein CASSSSAGPVNEQFF.

The V call is TRBV5-1, the J call TRBJ1-1, with 8 positions matching TRBD1. The junction had 6 bases not matched to a gene; V was cut back by 4 bases and J by 1 base. The CDR3 extends over 15 amino acids. Germline V lookup: CDR1 SGHRS, CDR2 YFSETQ. The CDR3: CASSRNQGANTEAFF. Written as DNA, the CDR3 is TGCGCCAGCAGCCGGAATCAGGGGGCGAACACTGAAGCTTTCTTT.

Concerning this clonotype: This clone may be a read error of a much larger clone one base away. This chain links TRBV5-4 with TRBJ1-2, with D hard to call. The CDR3 runs 12 residues. Germline V lookup: CDR1 SGHNT, CDR2 YYREEE (reference sequence). V was cut by 3 bases and J by 6 bases, with 9 bases left in between. This CDR3 reads CASSYSQNGYTF. CDR3 coding DNA: TGTGCCAGCAGCTACAGCCAGAATGGCTACACCTTC.

This clonotype showed up many times. This chain links TRBV5-1 with TRBJ2-7; D is uncertain. Per germline, CDR1 SGHRS and CDR2 YFSETQ. The length of the CDR3 is 13 residues. V was trimmed by 4 bases and J by 5 bases, leaving 13 bases between them. CDR3 sequence (DNA): TGCGCCAGCAGCCTGGGGTGGGCCGACGAGCAGTACTTC. Protein: CASSLGWADEQYF. The full variable domain, with the rest looked up from reference TRBV5-1 and TRBJ2-7, is KAGVTQTPRYLIKTRGQQVTLSCSPISGHRSVSWYQQTPGQGLQFLFEYFSETQRNKGNFPGRFSGRQFSNSRSEMNVSTLELGDSALYLCASSLGWADEQYFGPGTRLTVT.

This clonotype was recorded many times. This chain links TRBV5-1 with TRBJ2-3; possible D gene TRBD2, 6 bases. Germline-derived CDR1 and CDR2 are SGHRS and YFSETQ. The CDR3 loop spans 14 amino acids. V was clipped by 7 bases and J by 3 bases, with 15 bases between them. CDR3 sequence: CASSGLAGTDTQYF. The CDR3 DNA is TGCGCCAGCTCCGGCCTCGCGGGGACAGATACGCAGTATTTT.

Comment on this clonotype: One base away lies a much larger clone, so this may be a sequencing read error. The rearrangement joins TRBV28 to TRBJ1-2; D remains unclear. Germline lookup yields CDR1 MDHEN and CDR2 SYDVKM. The CDR3 covers 14 residues. The CDR3 region has the DNA TGTGCCAGCAGTTTAAGTCTACAGAACTATGACTACACCTTC. This sequence encodes CASSLSLQNYDYTF.

This clonotype is deemed medium-sized. The V call is TRBV10-3, the J call TRBJ1-6; no reliable D call. The CDR3 covers 15 residues. Germline CDR1 is ENHRY and CDR2 is SYGVKD. V dropped 0 bases and J dropped 6 bases, with 9 bases sitting between them. The CDR3 DNA is TGTGCCATCAGTGAGTCCACACGGAGTAATTCACCCCTCCACTTT. Translated, it gives CAISESTRSNSPLHF.

This clonotype was seen ten or more times. The V gene is TRBV7-9, the J gene TRBJ2-7; TRBD1 aligns across 10 bases. This CDR3 region has 14 residues. V shed 5 bases and J 5 bases; nucleotides not matched to a gene: 6. Germline values: CDR1 SEHNR, CDR2 FQNEAQ (reference sequence). The DNA for the CDR3 is TGTGCCAGCAGCCGACAGGGGGCAGGGCACGAGCAGTACTTC. It yields the protein CASSRQGAGHEQYF.

With regard to this clonotype: This may stem from a read error, because a much larger clone lies one nucleotide away. This chain connects TRBV5-6 to TRBJ2-7; D call uncertain. Trimming pared 1 base from V and 6 bases from J, leaving 20 bases between. This CDR3 has 16 amino acids. Germline V gene sequence: CDR1 SGHDT, CDR2 YYEEEE. The CDR3 region is CASSLLATPYPSEQYF. The CDR3 coding sequence is TGTGCCAGCAGCTTGTTAGCCACTCCCTACCCATCCGAGCAGTACTTC.

As to this clonotype: Mismatch with germline at one junction end may stem from a read error. This chain uses TRBV19 with TRBJ1-6, with D unclear. Germline V gives CDR1 LNHDA, CDR2 SQIVND (reference sequence). The CDR3 extends over 15 amino acids. CDR3 nucleotides: TGTGCCAGTAGTATAAGGAGCTCCTATAGTTCACCCCCCCACTTT. Translated, it gives CASSIRSSYSSPPHF.

In DNA form, the CDR3 reads TGTGCCAGCAGCTTTCGACTCACCAGGACAGGGTATGAGCAGTTCTTC. Protein product: CASSFRLTRTGYEQFF. The chain carries TRBV5-6 and TRBJ2-1; 8 nucleotides align to TRBD1. Per germline, CDR1 SGHDT and CDR2 YYEEEE. Unmatched junction bases numbered 12, after V lost 2 bases and J lost 8 bases. The CDR3 has 16 amino acids.

The chain recombines TRBV20-1 with TRBJ2-5, with D possibly TRBD2 on 6 matching bases. The germline gives CDR1 DFQATT, CDR2 SNEGSKA (reference sequence). The CDR3 has 12 residues. V was shortened by 6 bases and J by 4 bases, with 12 bases between the two germline ends. The chain's CDR3 is CSAPAGLETQYF. CDR3 DNA sequence: TGCAGTGCCCCGGCGGGACTAGAGACCCAGTACTTC.

This clonotype was observed many times. The chain couples TRBV12-3 or TRBV12-4 to TRBJ2-1; no firm D call. V lost 1 base, J lost 5 bases, and 0 bases lay in between. The CDR3 runs 11 residues. The CDR3 DNA reads TGTGCCAGCAGTTTAGACAATGAGCAGTTCTTC. It is translated as CASSLDNEQFF.

This clonotype was seen at least ten times. The chain joins TRBV7-3 to TRBJ2-1, with 9 bases lining up with TRBD2. Trimming took 5 bases from V and 8 from J; bases not matched to a gene: 13. CDR1 and CDR2 (germline): SGHTA, FQGTGA. The CDR3 has 16 residues. The CDR3 region is CASSLRASGAWDEQFF. CDR3 nucleotides: TGTGCCAGCAGCCTAAGGGCTAGCGGGGCTTGGGATGAGCAGTTCTTC.

In regard to this clonotype: A read error is possible here, since a much larger clone lies one base away. The chain couples TRBV3-1 to TRBJ2-1; 14 positions agree with TRBD2. Germline loops: CDR1 LGHDT, CDR2 YNNKEL (reference sequence). The CDR3 spans 15 residues. CDR3: CASSFGLAGGNERFF. CDR3 DNA: TGTGCCAGCAGCTTCGGACTAGCGGGAGGCAATGAGCGGTTCTTC.

The chain employs TRBV28 and TRBJ2-5, with D perhaps given as TRBD1 or TRBD2 (5 bases each). CDR1 and CDR2 from the germline V gene are MDHEN and SYDVKM. CDR3 size: 16 residues. Deletions cut 6 bases from V and 4 bases from J, with 21 bases between. CDR3 sequence reads: CASSEPGPTWSETQYF. As DNA, the CDR3 is TGTGCCAGCAGCGAACCGGGACCGACCTGGTCAGAGACCCAGTACTTC.

This clonotype was counted ten times or more. The chain carries TRBV6-1 and TRBJ1-5, with D unclear. Germline CDR1 reads MNHNS; CDR2 reads SASEGT. This CDR3 has 14 residues. V gave up 8 bases and J gave up 1 base, with 12 bases separating them. The DNA of the CDR3 is TGTGCCAGCGCGGTCTCGCGCAGCAATCAGCCCCAGCATTTT. Protein product: CASAVSRSNQPQHF.

This clonotype was found many times. This chain uses TRBV28 with TRBJ1-2; no reliable D call. Trimming cost V 5 bases and J 2 bases, with 12 bases left between them. The length of the CDR3 is 14 residues. Germline loops: CDR1 MDHEN, CDR2 SYDVKM. The CDR3 DNA sequence: TGTGCCAGCAGTCCTCGAGGAACGAACTATGGCTACACCTTC. Translated, it gives CASSPRGTNYGYTF.

Only a few counts were recorded for this clonotype. A much larger clone differs from this one at a single base, so this may be a read error. The rearrangement links TRBV12-3 or TRBV12-4 to TRBJ2-2; either TRBD1 or TRBD2 may fit D (5 bases each). Trimming cost V 5 bases and J 4 bases, with 17 bases left between them. This CDR3 is 16 amino acids long. CDR3 bases: TGTGCCAGCAGTCCGATTAGAAGTGGGGGCACCGGGGAGCTGTTTTTT. Protein sequence: CASSPIRSGGTGELFF.

In regard to this clonotype: The CDR3 end shows no conserved phenylalanine or tryptophan, and so a read error is likely. The chain couples TRBV5-1 to TRBJ2-5; D unclear. Trimming stripped 0 bases from V and 2 bases from J, with 2 bases between. Germline loops: CDR1 SGHRS, CDR2 YFSETQ. The CDR3 is 12 residues long. The CDR3 bases are TGCGCCAGCAGCTTGGGGCAAGAGACCCAGTACATC. It encodes CASSLGQETQYI.

This clonotype was seen repeatedly, ten times or more. The chain carries TRBV2 and TRBJ2-3; D is unresolved. The CDR3 has 14 amino acids. Germline V gives CDR1 SNHLY, CDR2 FYNNEI. The V end was cut by 7 bases, the J end by 0 bases, with 11 bases between. For the CDR3, the DNA is TGTGCCAGCACGGAAGCTGCTAGCACAGATACGCAGTATTTT. This codes for CASTEAASTDTQYF.

This clonotype occurred many times. The V call is TRBV20-1, the J call TRBJ2-7; TRBD2 agrees at 8 bases. The CDR3 spans 13 residues. The germline V gene encodes CDR1 DFQATT and CDR2 SNEGSKA (reference sequence). The V gene end was trimmed by 5 bases and the J gene end by 4 bases; junction bases not matched to a gene: 7. This CDR3 reads CSALSGRSYEQYF. As DNA, the CDR3 is TGCAGTGCTCTGAGCGGGAGATCTTACGAGCAGTACTTC.

Many counts were recorded for this clonotype. The J gene is TRBJ2-4, the V gene TRBV5-1; D might be TRBD1 (5 bases). The germline gives CDR1 SGHRS, CDR2 YFSETQ. Trimming shortened V by 5 bases and J by 6 bases, and 9 bases separated the two germline ends. The CDR3 runs to 12 residues. The CDR3 region is CASRGQGNIQYF. The DNA of the CDR3 is TGCGCCAGCAGGGGGCAGGGAAACATTCAGTACTTC.